A selection of T cell receptor beta chains follows, all from one sample in a study of T cells in Graves' hyperthyroidism and ophthalmopathy. Using its own MiXCR run on the multiplex PCR reads, TCRdb lists one record per CDR3 protein. The sample consists of approximately 400,000 distinct CDR3 sequences, 15% to 19% of them appearing once. Material: blood. The receptors were sampled from a woman aged 18-29 years with Graves' hyperthyroidism. Both conserved end residues are part of each CDR3. D genes are given only for firm matches. Size is omitted from some rows. Given values are once, few, many or a class for expanded clones.

d_call clone_size j_call v_call cdr3_nt cdr3_aa
TRBD2 . TRBJ2-1 TRBV4-1 TGCGCCAGCAGCCAAGCGCTCGGGGCTAGCGGGAGCAATGAGCAGTTCTTC CASSQALGASGSNEQFF
TRBD1 few TRBJ1-1 TRBV6-1 TGTGCCAGCAGTCCACCTGACAGGGGGAACACTGAAGCTTTCTTT CASSPPDRGNTEAFF
. . TRBJ2-7 TRBV6-5 TGTGCCAGCAGTTACCACGGGGCGGAGCAGTACTTC CASSYHGAEQYF
TRBD2 few TRBJ2-3 TRBV27 TGTGCCAGCAGTTTATTGGTAGCGGGAGGGCCTGGAGATACGCAGTATTTT CASSLLVAGGPGDTQYF
TRBD2 many TRBJ2-7 TRBV20-1 TGCAGTGCTATCTATACTAGCGGATATTCCTACGAGCAGTACTTC CSAIYTSGYSYEQYF
. . TRBJ2-1 TRBV12-3/TRBV12-4 TGTGCCAGCACCGGGACTGAGGTTTACAATGAGCAGTTCTTC CASTGTEVYNEQFF
TRBD1 few TRBJ2-7 TRBV7-9 TGTGCCAGCAGCTTAGGGACAGGGGAGCTGCACGAGCAGTACTTC CASSLGTGELHEQYF
TRBD1 . TRBJ1-5 TRBV6-6 TGTGCCAGCAGTTACTCGGGGACAGGGGTTAGCAATCAGCCCCAGCATTTT CASSYSGTGVSNQPQHF
TRBD1 many TRBJ1-2 TRBV24-1 TGTGCCACCAGTGATTCGGACAGGACCTACACCTTC CATSDSDRTYTF
. many TRBJ2-1 TRBV19 TGTGCCAGTAGTATCGGTGGTTGGCGGACCCACAATGAGCAGTTCTTC CASSIGGWRTHNEQFF